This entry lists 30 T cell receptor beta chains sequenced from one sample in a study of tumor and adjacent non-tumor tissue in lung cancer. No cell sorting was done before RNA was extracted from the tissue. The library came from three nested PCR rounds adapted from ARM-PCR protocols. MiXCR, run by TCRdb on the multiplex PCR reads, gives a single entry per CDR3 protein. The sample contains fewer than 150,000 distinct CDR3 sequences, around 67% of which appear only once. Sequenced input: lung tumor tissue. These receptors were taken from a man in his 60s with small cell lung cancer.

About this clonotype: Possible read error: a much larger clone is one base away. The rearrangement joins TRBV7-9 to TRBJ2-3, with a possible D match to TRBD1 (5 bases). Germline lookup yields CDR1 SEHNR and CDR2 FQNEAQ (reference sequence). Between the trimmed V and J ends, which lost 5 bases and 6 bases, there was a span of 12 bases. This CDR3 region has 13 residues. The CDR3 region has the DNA TGTGCCAGCAGCCCCCAGGGATGGGATACGCAGTATTTT. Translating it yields CASSPQGWDTQYF.

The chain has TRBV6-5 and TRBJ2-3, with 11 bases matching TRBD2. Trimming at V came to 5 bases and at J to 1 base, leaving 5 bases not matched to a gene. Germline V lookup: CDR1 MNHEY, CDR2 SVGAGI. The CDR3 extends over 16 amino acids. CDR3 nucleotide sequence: TGTGCCAGCAGTGGGGGACTAGCGGCTGGCACAGATACGCAGTATTTT. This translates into CASSGGLAAGTDTQYF.

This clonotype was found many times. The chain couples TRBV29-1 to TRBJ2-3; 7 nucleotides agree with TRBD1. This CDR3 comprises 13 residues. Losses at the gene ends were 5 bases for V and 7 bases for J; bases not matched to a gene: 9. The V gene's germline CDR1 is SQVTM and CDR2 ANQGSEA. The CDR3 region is CSVFRDRLYTQYF. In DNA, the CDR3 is TGCAGCGTTTTCCGGGACAGACTCTATACGCAGTATTTT.

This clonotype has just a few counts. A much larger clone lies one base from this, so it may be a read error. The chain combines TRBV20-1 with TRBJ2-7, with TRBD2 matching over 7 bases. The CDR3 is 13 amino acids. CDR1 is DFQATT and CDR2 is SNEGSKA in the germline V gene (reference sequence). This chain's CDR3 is CSATGTTPYKQYF. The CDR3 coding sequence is TGCAGTGCGACCGGGACTACTCCCTACAAGCAGTACTTC.

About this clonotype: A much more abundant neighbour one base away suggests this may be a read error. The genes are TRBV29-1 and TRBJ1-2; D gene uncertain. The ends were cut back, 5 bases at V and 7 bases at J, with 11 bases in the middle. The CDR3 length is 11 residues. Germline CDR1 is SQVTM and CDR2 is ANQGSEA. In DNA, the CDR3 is TGCAGCGTTAGGCGGACCTGTGGCTACACCTTC. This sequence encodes CSVRRTCGYTF.

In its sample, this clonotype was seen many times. For the CDR3, the DNA is TGTGCCAGCAGTTACATCGGATCCCCCTCCTACAATGAGCAGTTCTTC. Encoded protein: CASSYIGSPSYNEQFF. The chain uses TRBV6-5 and TRBJ2-1; no reliable D call. The CDR3 consists of 16 residues. V was clipped by 2 bases and J by 0 bases, with 11 bases between them. Germline V gene data show CDR1 as MNHEY and CDR2 as SVGAGI.

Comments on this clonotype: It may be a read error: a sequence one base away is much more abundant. The CDR3 sequence is CSVVVSSLGQPQHF. CDR3 coding DNA: TGCAGCGTTGTCGTTAGTTCCCTCGGTCAGCCCCAGCATTTT. The chain joins TRBV29-1 to TRBJ1-5; D is unclear. CDR1 is SQVTM and CDR2 is ANQGSEA in the germline V gene. This CDR3 contains 14 residues. V was cut by 4 bases and J by 6 bases, with 16 bases left in between.

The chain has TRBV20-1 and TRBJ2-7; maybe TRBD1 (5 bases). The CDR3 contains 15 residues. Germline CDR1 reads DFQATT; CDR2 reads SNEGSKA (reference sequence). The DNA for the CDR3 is TGCAATGTCAAAGGGGTCTCCGCGGTCTCCTACGAGCAGTACTTC. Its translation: CNVKGVSAVSYEQYF.

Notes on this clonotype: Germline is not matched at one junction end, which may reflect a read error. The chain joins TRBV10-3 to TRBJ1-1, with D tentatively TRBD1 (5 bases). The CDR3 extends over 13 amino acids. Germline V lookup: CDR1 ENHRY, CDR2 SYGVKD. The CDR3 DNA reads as TGTGCCATCAGTGAGTTGACGGACACTGAAGTTTTCTTT. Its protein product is CAISELTDTEVFF.

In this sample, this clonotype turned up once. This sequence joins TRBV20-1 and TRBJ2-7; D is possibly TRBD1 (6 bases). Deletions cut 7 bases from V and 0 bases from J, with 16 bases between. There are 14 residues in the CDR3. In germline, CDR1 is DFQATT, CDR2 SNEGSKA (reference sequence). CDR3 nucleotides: TGCAGTGATGATGACAGGACGAGCTCCTACGAGCAGTACTTC. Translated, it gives CSDDDRTSSYEQYF.

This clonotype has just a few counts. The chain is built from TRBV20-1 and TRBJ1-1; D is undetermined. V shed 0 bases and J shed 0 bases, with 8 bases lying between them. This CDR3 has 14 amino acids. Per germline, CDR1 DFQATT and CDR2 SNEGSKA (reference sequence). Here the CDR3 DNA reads TGCAGTGCTAGAGACAGAATGGTGAACACTGAAGCTTTCTTT. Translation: CSARDRMVNTEAFF.

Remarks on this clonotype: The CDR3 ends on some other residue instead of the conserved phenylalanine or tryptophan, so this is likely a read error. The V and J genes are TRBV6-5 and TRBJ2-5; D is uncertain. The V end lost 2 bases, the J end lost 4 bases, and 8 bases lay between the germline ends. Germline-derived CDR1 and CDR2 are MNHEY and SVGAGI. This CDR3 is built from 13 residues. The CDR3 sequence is CASSYAPRETQYI. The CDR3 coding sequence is TGTGCCAGCAGTTACGCCCCGAGAGAGACCCAGTACATC.

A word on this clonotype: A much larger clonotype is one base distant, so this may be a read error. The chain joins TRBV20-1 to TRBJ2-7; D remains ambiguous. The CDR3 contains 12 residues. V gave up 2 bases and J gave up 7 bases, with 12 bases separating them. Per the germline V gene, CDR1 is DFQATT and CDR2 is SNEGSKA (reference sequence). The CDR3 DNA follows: TGCAGTGCTAGACCCCCGACGGAGGAGCAGTACTTC. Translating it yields CSARPPTEEQYF.

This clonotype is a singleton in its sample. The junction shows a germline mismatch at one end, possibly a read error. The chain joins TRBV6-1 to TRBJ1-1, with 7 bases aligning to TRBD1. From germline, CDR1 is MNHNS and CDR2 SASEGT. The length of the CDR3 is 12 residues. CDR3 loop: CTSSEQGTEAFF. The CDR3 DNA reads TGTACCAGCAGTGAACAGGGGACTGAAGCTTTCTTT.

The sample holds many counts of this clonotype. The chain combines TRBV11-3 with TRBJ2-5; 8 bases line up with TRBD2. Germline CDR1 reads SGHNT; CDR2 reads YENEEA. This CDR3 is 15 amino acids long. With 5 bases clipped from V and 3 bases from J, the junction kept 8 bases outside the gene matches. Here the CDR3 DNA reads TGTGCCAGCAGCGCCGCCCCGGGACTAGAAGAGACCCAGTACTTC. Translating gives CASSAAPGLEETQYF.

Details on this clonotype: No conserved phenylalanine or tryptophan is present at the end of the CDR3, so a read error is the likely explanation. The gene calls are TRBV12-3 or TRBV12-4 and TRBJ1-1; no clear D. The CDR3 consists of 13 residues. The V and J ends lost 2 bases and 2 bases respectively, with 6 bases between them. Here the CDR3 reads CASSLRRNTEAFI. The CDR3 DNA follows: TGTGCCAGCAGTTTAAGGCGAAACACTGAAGCTTTCATT.

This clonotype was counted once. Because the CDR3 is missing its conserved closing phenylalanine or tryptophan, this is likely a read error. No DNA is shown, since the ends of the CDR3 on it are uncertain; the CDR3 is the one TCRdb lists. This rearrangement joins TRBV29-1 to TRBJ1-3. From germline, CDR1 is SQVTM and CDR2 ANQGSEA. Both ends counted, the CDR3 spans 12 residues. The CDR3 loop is CSVDQRGNTIHY.

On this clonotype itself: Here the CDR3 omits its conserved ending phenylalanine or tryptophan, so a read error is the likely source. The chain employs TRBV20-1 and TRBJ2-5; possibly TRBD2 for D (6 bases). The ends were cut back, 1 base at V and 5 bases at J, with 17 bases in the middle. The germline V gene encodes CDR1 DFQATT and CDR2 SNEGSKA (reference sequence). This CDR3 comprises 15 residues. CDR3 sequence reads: CSARVSGRFGETQYL. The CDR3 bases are TGCAGTGCTAGAGTATCAGGGAGGTTCGGTGAGACCCAGTACCTC.

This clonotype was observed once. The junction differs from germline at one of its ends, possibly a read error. The CDR3 spells CASSLSYGLSPYEQYF. The CDR3 bases are TGTGCCAGCAGCTTGTCGTATGGACTGAGCCCCTACGAGCAATACTTC. This chain uses TRBV5-4 with TRBJ2-7; a possible D gene is TRBD2 (5 bases). Germline CDR1 is SGHNT and CDR2 is YYREEE (reference sequence). The CDR3 is made up of 16 amino acids.

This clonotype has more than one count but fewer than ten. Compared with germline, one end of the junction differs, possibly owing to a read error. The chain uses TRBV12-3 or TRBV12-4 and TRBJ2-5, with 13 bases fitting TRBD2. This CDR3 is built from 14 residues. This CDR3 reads CASSPGTSGAPSHF. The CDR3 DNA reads TGTGCCAGCAGTCCCGGGACTAGCGGGGCCCCCAGCCATTTC.

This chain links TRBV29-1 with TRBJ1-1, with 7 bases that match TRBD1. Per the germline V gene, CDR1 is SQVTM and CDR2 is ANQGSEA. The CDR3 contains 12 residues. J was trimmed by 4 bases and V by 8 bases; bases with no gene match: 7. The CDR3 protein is CSILAGGTEAFF. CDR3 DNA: TGCAGCATTCTGGCAGGGGGCACTGAAGCTTTCTTT.

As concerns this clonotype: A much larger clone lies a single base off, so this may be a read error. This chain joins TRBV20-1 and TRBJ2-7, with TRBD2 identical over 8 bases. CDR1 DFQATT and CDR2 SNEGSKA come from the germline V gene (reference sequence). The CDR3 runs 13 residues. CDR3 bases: TGCAATGCTAAGGCACTAGCGGAATACGAGCAGTACTTC. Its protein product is CNAKALAEYEQYF.

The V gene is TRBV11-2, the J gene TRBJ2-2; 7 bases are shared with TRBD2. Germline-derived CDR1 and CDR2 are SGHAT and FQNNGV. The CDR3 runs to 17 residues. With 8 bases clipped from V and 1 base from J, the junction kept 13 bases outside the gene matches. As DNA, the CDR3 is TGTGCCAGCGGCCCTTTCCGGGGGGTTAAGAACACCGGGGAGCTGTTTTTT. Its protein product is CASGPFRGVKNTGELFF.

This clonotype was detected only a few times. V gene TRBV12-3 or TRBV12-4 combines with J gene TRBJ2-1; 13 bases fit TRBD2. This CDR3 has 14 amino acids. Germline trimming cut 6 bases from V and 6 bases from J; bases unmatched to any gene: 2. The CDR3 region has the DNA TGTGCCAGCAGGTGGACTAGCGGGAGCAATGAGCAGTTCTTC. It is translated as CASRWTSGSNEQFF.

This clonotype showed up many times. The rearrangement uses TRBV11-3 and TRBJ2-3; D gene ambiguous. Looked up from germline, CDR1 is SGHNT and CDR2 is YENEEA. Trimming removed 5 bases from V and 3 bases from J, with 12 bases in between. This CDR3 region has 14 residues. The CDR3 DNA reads TGTGCCAGCAGCGACGGCCTGGCAACAGATACGCAGTATTTT. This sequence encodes CASSDGLATDTQYF.

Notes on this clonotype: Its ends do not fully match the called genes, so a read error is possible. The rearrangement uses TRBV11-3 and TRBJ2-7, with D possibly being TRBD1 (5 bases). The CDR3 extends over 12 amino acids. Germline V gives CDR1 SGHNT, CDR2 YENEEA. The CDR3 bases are TGTGCCCGCACCGGTCAGGGTTACGTGCAGTACTTC. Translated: CARTGQGYVQYF.

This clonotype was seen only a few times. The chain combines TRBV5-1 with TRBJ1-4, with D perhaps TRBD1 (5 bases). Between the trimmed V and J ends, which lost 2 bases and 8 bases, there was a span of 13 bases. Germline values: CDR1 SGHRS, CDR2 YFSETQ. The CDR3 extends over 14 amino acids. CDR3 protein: CASSLGASTEKLFF. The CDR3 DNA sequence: TGCGCCAGCAGCTTAGGGGCCTCGACGGAAAAACTGTTTTTT.

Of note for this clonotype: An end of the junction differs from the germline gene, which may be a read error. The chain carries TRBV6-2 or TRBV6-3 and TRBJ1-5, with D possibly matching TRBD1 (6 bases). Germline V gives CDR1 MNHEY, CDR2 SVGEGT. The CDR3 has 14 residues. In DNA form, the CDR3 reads TGTTCCAGCTCCACTGGGACACCGGGGCAGCCCCAGCATTTT. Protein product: CSSSTGTPGQPQHF.

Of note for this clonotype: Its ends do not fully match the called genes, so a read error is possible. Here the CDR3 DNA reads TGCGCCAGCAGCCGAGGACTAACACAAGAGACCCGGTACTTC. It encodes CASSRGLTQETRYF. The chain combines TRBV4-1 with TRBJ2-5, with a possible D match to TRBD2 (6 bases). The germline gives CDR1 MGHRA, CDR2 YSYEKL. CDR3 length equals 14 residues.

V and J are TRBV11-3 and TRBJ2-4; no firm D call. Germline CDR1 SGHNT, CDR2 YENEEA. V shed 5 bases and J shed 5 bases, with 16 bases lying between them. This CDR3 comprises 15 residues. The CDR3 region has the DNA TGTGCCAGCAGCCCGAGTCTTCGGACGGAAAACATTCAGTACTTC. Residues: CASSPSLRTENIQYF.